This T cell receptor beta chain emerged from a study of blood T cell repertoires in COVID-19. TCRdb's copy holds only in-frame clones and misses some; the assay was immunoSEQ multiplex PCR. The sample consists of about 170,000 clones, more than 85% of them appearing once. The sample consisted of peripheral blood. The source is an elderly woman in a cohort sampled during active or convalescent COVID-19.

Written as DNA, the CDR3 is TGCGCCAGCAGCCCAACCGGACAGGGGAAGTCCTATAATTCACCCCTCCACTTT. Residues: CASSPTGQGKSYNSPLHF. V usage is TRBV5-1 and J usage is TRBJ1-6; the match to TRBD1 covers 9 bases. Per germline, CDR1 SGHRS and CDR2 YFSETQ. Unmatched junction bases numbered 9, after V lost 4 bases and J lost 1 base. The length of the CDR3 is 18 residues.